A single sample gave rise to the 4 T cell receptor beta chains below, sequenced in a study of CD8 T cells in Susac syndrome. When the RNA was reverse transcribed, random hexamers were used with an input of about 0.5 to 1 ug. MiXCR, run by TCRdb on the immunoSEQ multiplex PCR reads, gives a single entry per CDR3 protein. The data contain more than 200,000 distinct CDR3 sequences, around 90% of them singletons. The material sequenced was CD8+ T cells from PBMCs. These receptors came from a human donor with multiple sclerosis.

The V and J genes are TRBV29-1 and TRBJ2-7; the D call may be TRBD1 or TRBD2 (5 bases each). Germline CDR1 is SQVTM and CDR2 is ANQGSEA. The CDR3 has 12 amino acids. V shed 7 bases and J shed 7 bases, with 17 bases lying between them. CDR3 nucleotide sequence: TGCAGCGCCGAATCGGGACGACGGGAGCAGTACTTC. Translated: CSAESGRREQYF.

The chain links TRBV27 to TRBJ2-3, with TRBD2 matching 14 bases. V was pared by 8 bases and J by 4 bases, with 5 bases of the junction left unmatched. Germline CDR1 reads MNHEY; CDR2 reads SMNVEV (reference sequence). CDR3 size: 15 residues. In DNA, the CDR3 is TGTGCCAGCTGCATGGGACTAGCGGGAGCAGATACGCAGTATTTT. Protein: CASCMGLAGADTQYF.

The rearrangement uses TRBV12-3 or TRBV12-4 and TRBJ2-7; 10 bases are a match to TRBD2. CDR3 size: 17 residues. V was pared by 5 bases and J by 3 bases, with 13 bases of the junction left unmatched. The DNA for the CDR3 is TGTGCCAGCAGTCAGCGGGAGGGTGTGGGCACGGGCTACGAGCAGTACTTC. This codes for CASSQREGVGTGYEQYF.

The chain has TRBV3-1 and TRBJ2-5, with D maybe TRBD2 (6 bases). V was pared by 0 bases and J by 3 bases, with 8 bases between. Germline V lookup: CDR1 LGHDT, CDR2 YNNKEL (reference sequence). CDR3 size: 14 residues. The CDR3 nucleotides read TGTGCCAGCAGCCAAGAATCGGGGGAAGAGACCCAGTACTTC. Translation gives CASSQESGEETQYF.